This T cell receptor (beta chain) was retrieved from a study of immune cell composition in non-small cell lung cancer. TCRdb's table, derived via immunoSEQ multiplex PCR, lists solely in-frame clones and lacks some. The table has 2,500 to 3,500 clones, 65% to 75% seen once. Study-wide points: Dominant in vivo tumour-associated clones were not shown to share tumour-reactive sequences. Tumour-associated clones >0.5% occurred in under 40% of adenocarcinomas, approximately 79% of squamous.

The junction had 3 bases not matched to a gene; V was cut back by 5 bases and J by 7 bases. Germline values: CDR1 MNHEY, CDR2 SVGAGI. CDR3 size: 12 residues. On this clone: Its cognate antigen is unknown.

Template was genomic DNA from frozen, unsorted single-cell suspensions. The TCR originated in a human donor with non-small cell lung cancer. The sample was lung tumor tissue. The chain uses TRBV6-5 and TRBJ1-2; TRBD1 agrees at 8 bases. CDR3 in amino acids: CASSQDRAGYTF. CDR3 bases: TGTGCCAGCAGTCAGGACAGGGCTGGCTACACCTTC.